The 27 T cell receptor beta chains below come from one sample, sequenced in a study of blood T cell repertoires in COVID-19. Using immunoSEQ multiplex PCR, the repertoire was profiled, and TCRdb retains in-frame clones only, with some absent. This table holds 150,000 or so clones, approximately 87% found once. Specimen: peripheral blood. Receptor source: an elderly man with acute or convalescent COVID-19.

The chain links TRBV25-1 to TRBJ2-7, with TRBD1 as a possible D gene (5 bases). Germline-derived CDR1 and CDR2 are MGHDK and SYGVNS. This CDR3 comprises 16 residues. V shed 3 bases and J shed 3 bases, with 18 bases lying between them. The CDR3 coding sequence is TGTGCCAGCAGTGAGCAGGGCAGGGTGCCCATCTACGAGCAGTACTTC. Protein product: CASSEQGRVPIYEQYF.

The chain combines TRBV7-2 with TRBJ1-5, with TRBD1 matching 7 bases. This CDR3 region has 15 residues. Germline values: CDR1 SGHTA, CDR2 FQGNSA. J gave up 5 bases and V 5 bases, and 9 bases lay outside the gene matches. The CDR3 protein is CASSPGQVGDQPQHF. In nucleotides, the CDR3 is TGTGCCAGCAGCCCAGGACAGGTCGGGGATCAGCCCCAGCATTTT.

The rearrangement uses TRBV2 and TRBJ1-1; unclear D gene. CDR3 size: 12 residues. V was clipped by 2 bases and J by 8 bases, with 9 bases between them. Germline values: CDR1 SNHLY, CDR2 FYNNEI. In nucleotides, the CDR3 is TGTGCCAGCAGTGAATGGCCCTCCGAAGCTTTCTTT. This gives the protein CASSEWPSEAFF.

The V call is TRBV5-1, the J call TRBJ1-6, with D perhaps matching TRBD1 (6 bases). The germline V gene has CDR1 SGHRS and CDR2 YFSETQ. Between the trimmed V and J ends, which lost 4 bases and 9 bases, there was a span of 17 bases. This CDR3 has 15 residues. CDR3 in amino acids: CASSQNTGTGSPLHF. CDR3 DNA: TGCGCCAGCAGCCAGAATACAGGGACGGGTTCACCCCTCCACTTT.

The chain carries TRBV19 and TRBJ1-4; D uncertain. The germline V gene encodes CDR1 LNHDA and CDR2 SQIVND (reference sequence). V gave up 7 bases and J gave up 5 bases, with 8 bases separating them. The CDR3 runs to 12 residues. CDR3 in DNA: TGTGCCAGTACGAGGCCCAATGAAAAACTGTTTTTT. Its translation: CASTRPNEKLFF. The variable domain in full, with the rest retrieved from reference TRBV19 and TRBJ1-4, is DGGITQSPKYLFRKEGQNVTLSCEQNLNHDAMYWYRQDPGQGLRLIYYSQIVNDFQKGDIAEGYSVSREKKESFPLTVTSAQKNPTAFYLCASTRPNEKLFFGSGTQLSVL.

CDR3: CATSRVDSLYNSPLHF. CDR3 nucleotides: TGTGCCACCAGCAGAGTGGACAGCCTCTATAATTCACCCCTCCACTTT. This sequence joins TRBV15 and TRBJ1-6, with D possibly TRBD1 on 6 matching bases. The germline gives CDR1 LNHNV, CDR2 YYDKDF (reference sequence). V was clipped by 1 base and J by 3 bases, with 10 bases between them. The CDR3 sequence is 16 residues long.

The chain couples TRBV19 to TRBJ1-3; D not resolved. V lost 3 bases and J 1 base, leaving 7 bases between the germline ends. Looked up from germline, CDR1 is LNHDA and CDR2 is SQIVND (reference sequence). The CDR3 contains 14 residues. The CDR3 protein is CASSITQSGNTIYF. The CDR3 DNA sequence: TGTGCCAGTAGTATTACCCAGTCTGGAAACACCATATATTTT.

The chain has TRBV21-1 and TRBJ2-1; no DNA check was done on the table's D call, TRBD1. TRBV21-1 is labeled a pseudogene. CDR3 size: 16 residues. CDR3 DNA: TGTGCCAGGGGACAGGGCGGGCGACCTAGATACAATGAGCAGTTCTTC. Its protein product is CARGQGGRPRYNEQFF.

J is TRBJ2-5 and V is TRBV7-9, with 11 bases matching TRBD2. The CDR3 length is 18 residues. CDR1 is SEHNR and CDR2 is FQNEAQ in the germline V gene (reference sequence). J was trimmed by 2 bases and V by 1 base; bases with no gene match: 9. CDR3 coding DNA: TGTGCCAGCAGCTTAGGAGGACTAGCGGGCGTAAGACAAGAGACCCAGTACTTC. The encoded protein is CASSLGGLAGVRQETQYF.

The V gene is TRBV5-1, the J gene TRBJ2-3; TRBD2 aligns across 7 bases. The V gene's germline CDR1 is SGHRS and CDR2 YFSETQ. V shed 2 bases and J 8 bases; nucleotides not matched to a gene: 8. This CDR3 contains 14 residues. The chain's CDR3 is CASSFAGPSGTQYF. As DNA, the CDR3 is TGCGCCAGCAGCTTCGCCGGGCCTAGCGGTACGCAGTATTTT.

This clone was seen once. The chain employs TRBV11-2 and TRBJ2-7, with 8 bases matching TRBD1. This CDR3 is 15 amino acids long. CDR1 is SGHAT, CDR2 FQNNGV, per germline. V trimming: 4 bases; J trimming: 2 bases; junction bases outside the gene matches: 7. The CDR3 loop reads CASSYPGTGTYEQYF. The CDR3 DNA follows: TGTGCCAGCAGCTACCCCGGGACAGGTACCTACGAGCAGTACTTC.

The rearrangement uses TRBV28 and TRBJ1-6; TRBD1 agrees at 10 bases. The ends lost 5 bases at V and 12 bases at J; junction bases unmatched: 7. CDR3 length: 14 residues. CDR1 and CDR2 (germline): MDHEN, SYDVKM. The CDR3 spells CASSRGQGTRPLHF. For the CDR3, the DNA is TGTGCCAGCAGTAGGGGACAGGGGACTAGACCCCTCCACTTT.

This clone appeared a few times. This chain connects TRBV19 to TRBJ1-6, with D perhaps matching TRBD1 (5 bases). V dropped 8 bases and J dropped 4 bases, with 18 bases sitting between them. The length of the CDR3 is 16 residues. The germline V gene has CDR1 LNHDA and CDR2 SQIVND (reference sequence). The DNA for the CDR3 is TGTGCCAGTTCCCCGGGGGGAACCCATTATAATTCACCCCTCCACTTT. The encoded protein is CASSPGGTHYNSPLHF.

The CDR3 protein is CASSMTQNTEAFF. As DNA, the CDR3 is TGCGCCAGCAGCATGACACAGAACACTGAAGCTTTCTTT. The J gene is TRBJ1-1, the V gene TRBV5-1; no definite D call. Trimming shortened V by 4 bases and J by 1 base, and 8 bases separated the two germline ends. The CDR3 totals 13 residues. Germline V gene sequence: CDR1 SGHRS, CDR2 YFSETQ. The full variable domain, its missing parts supplied by reference TRBV5-1 and TRBJ1-1, is KAGVTQTPRYLIKTRGQQVTLSCSPISGHRSVSWYQQTPGQGLQFLFEYFSETQRNKGNFPGRFSGRQFSNSRSEMNVSTLELGDSALYLCASSMTQNTEAFFGQGTRLTVV.

This chain connects TRBV9 to TRBJ2-1, with a possible D match to TRBD2 (5 bases). Trimming shortened V by 4 bases and J by 6 bases, and 17 bases separated the two germline ends. Germline V gene sequence: CDR1 SGDLS, CDR2 YYNGEE. The CDR3 is made up of 15 amino acids. The DNA for the CDR3 is TGTGCCAGCAGCTCCGGGGTTTTGCGGTCCAATGAGCAGTTCTTC. It specifies CASSSGVLRSNEQFF.

The chain employs TRBV7-2 and TRBJ2-4, with 12 bases lining up with TRBD2. The germline CDR1 and CDR2 sequences are SGHTA and FQGNSA. The CDR3 is 18 residues long. V shed 4 bases, J shed 0 bases, and the junction held 7 bases outside the gene matches. CDR3 sequence (DNA): TGTGCCAGCAGCTCCTTGACTAGCGGGGGACTAGCCAAAAACATTCAGTACTTC. This encodes CASSSLTSGGLAKNIQYF.

This chain connects TRBV7-9 to TRBJ1-1; 7 bases line up with TRBD1. The V segment lost 6 bases and the J segment 7 bases; nucleotides outside the gene matches: 8. CDR1 and CDR2 from the germline V gene are SEHNR and FQNEAQ (reference sequence). This CDR3 comprises 13 residues. Here the CDR3 DNA reads TGTGCCAGCAGTCTAGGGACAGCGAATGAAGCTTTCTTT. Its translation is CASSLGTANEAFF.

The gene calls are TRBV5-1 and TRBJ2-3; 11 nucleotides agree with TRBD1. Germline V gives CDR1 SGHRS, CDR2 YFSETQ. CDR3 length: 14 amino acids. Trimming removed 6 bases from V and 5 bases from J; junction bases left unmatched: 5. The CDR3 reads CASNPGQGEDTQYF. CDR3 DNA: TGCGCCAGCAACCCGGGACAGGGGGAAGATACGCAGTATTTT.

V and J are TRBV3-1 (or the pseudogene TRBV3-2) and TRBJ2-3, with 9 bases lining up with TRBD2. The V segment lost 0 bases and the J segment 5 bases; nucleotides outside the gene matches: 9. CDR3 size: 17 residues. Looked up from germline, CDR1 is LGHDT and CDR2 is YNNKEL (reference sequence). The CDR3 loop reads CASSQEWAGGPGDTQYF. CDR3 bases: TGTGCCAGCAGCCAAGAATGGGCGGGGGGGCCCGGAGATACGCAGTATTTT.

The V gene is TRBV19, the J gene TRBJ1-5; TRBD1 agrees at 7 bases. The CDR3 has 12 amino acids. Trimming took 7 bases from V and 3 from J; bases not matched to a gene: 0. Germline V gene sequence: CDR1 LNHDA, CDR2 SQIVND (reference sequence). The CDR3 DNA reads as TGTGCCAGTAAGGGGGCCAATCAGCCCCAGCATTTT. Translating it yields CASKGANQPQHF. The full variable domain, its missing parts supplied by reference TRBV19 and TRBJ1-5, is DGGITQSPKYLFRKEGQNVTLSCEQNLNHDAMYWYRQDPGQGLRLIYYSQIVNDFQKGDIAEGYSVSREKKESFPLTVTSAQKNPTAFYLCASKGANQPQHFGDGTRLSIL.

CDR3: CASSFGTGPSTDTQYF. CDR3 coding DNA: TGCGCCAGCAGCTTCGGGACAGGGCCTAGCACAGATACGCAGTATTTT. This chain connects TRBV5-1 to TRBJ2-3; 9 nucleotides line up with TRBD1. The CDR3 is 16 residues long. CDR1 SGHRS and CDR2 YFSETQ come from the germline V gene. J lost 0 bases, V lost 2 bases, and 4 bases had no gene match.

This clone was detected a few times. The V call is TRBV2, the J call TRBJ2-7; tentative D call: TRBD1 (6 bases). V was clipped by 5 bases and J by 6 bases, with 17 bases between them. Germline lookup yields CDR1 SNHLY and CDR2 FYNNEI. The CDR3 runs 14 residues. DNA of the CDR3: TGTGCCAGCAGTCTACAGGGACGGGACGGCGAGCAGTACTTC. This codes for CASSLQGRDGEQYF.

The chain couples TRBV30 to TRBJ2-6, with D possibly being TRBD2 (6 bases). There are 14 residues in the CDR3. Germline values: CDR1 GTSNPN, CDR2 SVGIG (reference sequence). V was cut by 1 base and J by 2 bases, with 6 bases left in between. CDR3 DNA: TGTGCCTGGAGTGGGGGGGCTGGGGCCAACGTCCTGACTTTC. Protein product: CAWSGGAGANVLTF. Full variable domain (rest looked up from reference TRBV30 and TRBJ2-6): SQTIHQWPATLVQPVGSPLSLECTVEGTSNPNLYWYRQAAGRGLQLLFYSVGIGQISSEVPQNLSASRPQDRQFILSSKKLLLSDSGFYLCAWSGGAGANVLTFGAGSRLTVL.

This clone was counted only a few times. The chain is built from TRBV6-6 and TRBJ1-5; perhaps TRBD1 as D (5 bases). The V end was cut by 6 bases, the J end by 5 bases, with 17 bases between. Germline V gene lookup returns CDR1 MNHNY and CDR2 SVGAGI (reference sequence). The CDR3 is 15 amino acids. CDR3 amino acids: CASSPQGRPDQPQHF. In nucleotides, the CDR3 is TGTGCCAGCAGCCCCCAGGGAAGGCCGGATCAGCCCCAGCATTTT.

The rearrangement joins TRBV9 to TRBJ1-1; D perhaps matches TRBD1 (6 bases). From germline, CDR1 is SGDLS and CDR2 YYNGEE. The CDR3 contains 16 residues. Deletions cut 6 bases from V and 1 base from J, with 19 bases between. Written as DNA, the CDR3 is TGTGCCAGCAATAAGGCAGGGGCAATGCCGAACACTGAAGCTTTCTTT. It translates to CASNKAGAMPNTEAFF.

V gene TRBV2 combines with J gene TRBJ1-3; D not certain. CDR1 and CDR2 from the germline V gene are SNHLY and FYNNEI. The V end lost 6 bases, the J end lost 7 bases, and 10 bases lay between the germline ends. The CDR3 extends over 12 amino acids. Written as DNA, the CDR3 is TGTGCCAGCAGGCGCGAGTCCAACACCATATATTTT. This gives the protein CASRRESNTIYF.

V is TRBV21-1 and J is TRBJ2-1; the DNA was not used to check the table's D call, TRBD2. TRBV21-1 has pseudogene status. The CDR3 is 16 amino acids. CDR3 loop: CASSVWKGSAVNEQFF. The DNA for the CDR3 is TGTGCCAGCAGCGTCTGGAAGGGTAGCGCAGTAAATGAGCAGTTCTTC.